These 9 T cell receptor beta chains share one sample of origin, sequenced in a study of T-cell reconstitution after alpha-beta-depleted transplantation in children. The TCRbeta library was prepared with unique molecular identifiers. TCRdb reanalysed the PCR reads using MiXCR and keeps one entry per CDR3 protein. The table shows some 590,000 distinct CDR3 sequences, with over 9.5% occurring only once. The sequenced sample was PBMCs from the stem cell graft donor, obtained from the stem cell graft. All receptors derive from a human donor who donated a stem cell graft to a child with acute myeloid leukemia.

Only a few counts were recorded for this clonotype. The rearrangement uses TRBV5-8 and TRBJ2-2, with 11 bases fitting TRBD1. The CDR3 extends over 17 amino acids. The V gene's germline CDR1 is SGHTS and CDR2 YDEGEE. The junction had 6 bases not matched to a gene; V was cut back by 0 bases and J by 5 bases. The chain's CDR3 is CASSLAGTGGNTGELFF. CDR3 DNA: TGTGCCAGCAGCTTGGCCGGGACAGGGGGTAATACCGGGGAGCTGTTTTTT.

This clonotype was seen a handful of times. V is TRBV10-3 and J is TRBJ2-6; 12 bases fit TRBD2. V was clipped by 3 bases and J by 0 bases; unmatched bases: 12. This CDR3 region has 21 residues. The germline V gene encodes CDR1 ENHRY and CDR2 SYGVKD. In DNA form, the CDR3 reads TGTGCCATCAGTGATCCGACTAGCGGGAGCCTCCGGCGCTCTGGGGCCAACGTCCTGACTTTC. Its translation is CAISDPTSGSLRRSGANVLTF.

This clonotype was seen ten or more times. The chain combines TRBV4-3 with TRBJ2-3, with a possible D match to TRBD2 (6 bases). V was clipped by 0 bases and J by 2 bases, with 21 bases between them. Germline V CDR1 and CDR2: LGHNA, YSLEER. This CDR3 contains 19 residues. The DNA for the CDR3 is TGCGCCAGCAGCCAAGAGCCCAACGAGATTAGCGGAATCACAGATACGCAGTATTTT. Translating it yields CASSQEPNEISGITDTQYF.

This clonotype was detected a few times. The CDR3: CASSPRRVGLQGPEQFF. CDR3 DNA: TGTGCCAGTAGTCCCAGGAGGGTGGGACTCCAGGGCCCTGAGCAGTTCTTC. The genes are TRBV19 and TRBJ2-1; TRBD2 is a possible D gene (6 bases). The germline CDR1 and CDR2 sequences are LNHDA and SQIVND (reference sequence). CDR3 length: 17 residues. V was shortened by 5 bases and J by 9 bases, with 26 bases between the two germline ends.

The rearrangement links TRBV5-1 to TRBJ2-5; 12 positions match TRBD1. This CDR3 spans 15 amino acids. V lost 3 bases to trimming and J lost 5 bases; unmatched junction nucleotides: 5. From germline, CDR1 is SGHRS and CDR2 YFSETQ. The CDR3 DNA reads TGCGCCAGCAGCTCAGGGACAGGGGGCAGCGAGACCCAGTACTTC. Residues: CASSSGTGGSETQYF. Together with reference TRBV5-1 and TRBJ2-5, the CDR3 gives the full variable domain: KAGVTQTPRYLIKTRGQQVTLSCSPISGHRSVSWYQQTPGQGLQFLFEYFSETQRNKGNFPGRFSGRQFSNSRSEMNVSTLELGDSALYLCASSSGTGGSETQYFGPGTRLLVL.

The chain links TRBV12-3 or TRBV12-4 to TRBJ1-5; the D is unclear. The CDR3 sequence is 16 residues long. V lost 3 bases, J lost 0 bases, and 12 bases lay in between. CDR3 in DNA: TGTGCCAGCAGTTTTGGGAGTGTTGGTAGCAATCAGCCCCAGCATTTT. As protein: CASSFGSVGSNQPQHF.

This clonotype was seen a few times. The V gene is TRBV20-1, the J gene TRBJ1-5; 8 nucleotides align to TRBD1. Trimming at V came to 2 bases and at J to 4 bases, leaving 4 bases not matched to a gene. This CDR3 has 14 residues. The germline V gene has CDR1 DFQATT and CDR2 SNEGSKA (reference sequence). CDR3 in amino acids: CSARPGTGNQPQHF. CDR3 nucleotide sequence: TGCAGTGCTAGACCCGGGACAGGTAATCAGCCCCAGCATTTT.

This chain uses TRBV12-3 or TRBV12-4 with TRBJ1-1, with D perhaps TRBD1 (6 bases). This CDR3 comprises 13 residues. V dropped 5 bases and J dropped 7 bases, with 14 bases sitting between them. CDR3 DNA: TGTGCCAGCAGTCCCAGGACAGAAAGTGAAGCTTTCTTT. Translating gives CASSPRTESEAFF.

This clonotype was recorded many times. The chain couples TRBV29-1 to TRBJ2-3, with 10 bases that match TRBD2. The germline CDR1 and CDR2 sequences are SQVTM and ANQGSEA. Unmatched junction bases numbered 6, after V lost 6 bases and J lost 6 bases. The CDR3 runs to 13 residues. As DNA, the CDR3 is TGCAGCGTCGTAGCGGGAGGAGTGGATACGCAGTATTTT. Amino acid sequence: CSVVAGGVDTQYF.